What follows are 11 T cell receptor beta chains derived from one specimen sequenced in a study of T cell responses to AZD1222 COVID-19 vaccine. This table comes from immunoSEQ multiplex PCR, and its TCRdb copy is limited to in-frame clones, with some not included. The table lists around 85,000 clones, 70% to 90% of them singletons, with roughly 6% in the top ten. The sequencing used peripheral blood, collected on day 0 of AZD1222 vaccination. These receptors were collected from an adult in good health.

The gene calls are TRBV11-2 and TRBJ1-2; D uncertain. Germline-derived CDR1 and CDR2 are SGHAT and FQNNGV. V gave up 4 bases and J gave up 4 bases, with 13 bases separating them. The CDR3 runs 14 residues. CDR3 in DNA: TGTGCCAGCAGCTCAGTAAGAAAGGCCTATGGCTACACCTTC. Protein sequence: CASSSVRKAYGYTF. The full variable domain, with the rest looked up from reference TRBV11-2 and TRBJ1-2, is EAGVAQSPRYKIIEKRQSVAFWCNPISGHATLYWYQQILGQGPKLLIQFQNNGVVDDSQLPKDRFSAERLKGVDSTLKIQPAKLEDSAVYLCASSSVRKAYGYTFGSGTRLTVV.

The genes are TRBV5-5 and TRBJ1-5; maybe TRBD1 (6 bases). CDR3 length: 13 amino acids. V was clipped by 4 bases and J by 5 bases, with 10 bases between them. Germline CDR1 and CDR2: SGHKS and YYEKEE (reference sequence). As DNA, the CDR3 is TGTGCCAGCAGCAGGGACACCCATCAGCCCCAGCATTTT. Translation gives CASSRDTHQPQHF.

The chain couples TRBV4-2 to TRBJ2-6; D tentatively fits TRBD1 or TRBD2 (5 bases each). Trimming removed 3 bases at V and 2 bases at J, with 14 bases between. Germline V CDR1 and CDR2: LGHNA, YNFKEQ. The CDR3 has 17 amino acids. As DNA, the CDR3 is TGTGCCAGCAGCCAGGGGACCGACAACCCTGGGGCCAACGTCCTGACTTTC. This encodes CASSQGTDNPGANVLTF.

The genes are TRBV29-1 and TRBJ2-5; 10 nucleotides align to TRBD2. The V and J ends lost 5 bases and 5 bases, in that order; junction bases with no gene match: 14. Germline V lookup: CDR1 SQVTM, CDR2 ANQGSEA. The CDR3 is made up of 16 amino acids. The CDR3 here is CSVQLGPSGRAETQYF. The CDR3 region has the DNA TGCAGCGTTCAATTAGGCCCCAGCGGGAGGGCCGAGACCCAGTACTTC.

CDR3 sequence reads: CASSYTAGGNQPQHF. CDR3 bases: TGTGCCAGCAGTTACACTGCAGGGGGCAATCAGCCCCAGCATTTT. The chain is built from TRBV6-5 and TRBJ1-5; the D gene is possibly TRBD1 (6 bases). Per germline, CDR1 MNHEY and CDR2 SVGAGI. There are 15 residues in the CDR3. Deletions cut 2 bases from V and 2 bases from J, with 10 bases between.

The rearrangement uses TRBV11-3 and TRBJ2-2; no clear D. Trimming stripped 4 bases from V and 2 bases from J, with 8 bases between. The CDR3 has 14 amino acids. Germline lookup yields CDR1 SGHNT and CDR2 YENEEA. The CDR3 here is CASSSLRNTGELFF. The CDR3 nucleotides are TGTGCCAGCAGCTCCCTTCGAAACACCGGGGAGCTGTTTTTT.

The V gene is TRBV29-1, the J gene TRBJ2-1; 10 bases are shared with TRBD2. CDR1 is SQVTM and CDR2 is ANQGSEA in the germline V gene. J lost 5 bases, V lost 7 bases, and 8 bases had no gene match. This CDR3 spans 14 amino acids. DNA for the CDR3: TGCAGCGCTATGGGACTAGCGATACACAATGAGCAGTTCTTC. Protein product: CSAMGLAIHNEQFF.

The genes are TRBV29-1 and TRBJ2-5; TRBD1 matches 11 bases. The CDR3 has 16 amino acids. Trimming at V came to 4 bases and at J to 2 bases, leaving 9 bases not matched to a gene. Germline-derived CDR1 and CDR2 are SQVTM and ANQGSEA. This CDR3 reads CSVVLRTGGPQETQYF. The CDR3 DNA sequence: TGCAGCGTTGTTCTAAGGACAGGGGGCCCACAAGAGACCCAGTACTTC. The complete variable domain, with remaining parts taken from reference TRBV29-1 and TRBJ2-5, reads SAVISQKPSRDICQRGTSLTIQCQVDSQVTMMFWYRQQPGQSLTLIATANQGSEATYESGFVIDKFPISRPNLTFSTLTVSNMSPEDSSIYLCSVVLRTGGPQETQYFGPGTRLLVL.

V is TRBV12-3 or TRBV12-4 and J is TRBJ1-1; no clear D. The CDR3 is 13 amino acids. The V and J ends lost 6 bases and 3 bases respectively, with 11 bases between them. CDR3 region: CASRRAWDTEAFF. As DNA, the CDR3 is TGTGCCAGCAGGAGGGCCTGGGACACTGAAGCTTTCTTT.

The rearrangement joins TRBV4-3 to TRBJ2-2, with TRBD2 identical over 9 bases. The CDR3 runs to 14 residues. Germline V gives CDR1 LGHNA, CDR2 YSLEER. With 4 bases clipped from V and 5 bases from J, the junction kept 2 bases outside the gene matches. Here the CDR3 DNA reads TGCGCCAGCAGCCTAGCGGGAGCTACCGGGGAGCTGTTTTTT. This encodes CASSLAGATGELFF.

This clone was picked up a small number of times. The chain combines TRBV6-5 with TRBJ1-1; D gene ambiguous. Trimming shortened V by 7 bases and J by 1 base, and 13 bases separated the two germline ends. The CDR3 loop spans 14 amino acids. CDR1 is MNHEY and CDR2 is SVGAGI in the germline V gene. CDR3 sequence: CASTVVPANTEAFF. DNA of the CDR3: TGTGCCAGCACTGTGGTTCCGGCGAACACTGAAGCTTTCTTT.